This T cell receptor beta chain originates from a study of T cell repertoires in cytomegalovirus infection. Germline values: CDR1 ENHRY, CDR2 SYGVKD. The CDR3 sequence is 13 residues long. TCRdb itself ran the reads through MiXCR, one entry per CDR3 protein. The top ten clones hold 2.8% of a sample with about 740,000 distinct CDR3 sequences, less than 40% of them seen once. Concerning this clonotype itself: One junction end disagrees with the germline gene, perhaps due to a read error.

This chain uses TRBV10-3 with TRBJ1-5; the D is unclear. The clonotype comes from a human donor in good health (CMV status not recorded). Some clones in this sample may be carry-over from other donors' samples. The sequencing input was PBMCs. For the CDR3, the DNA is TGTGCCATCAGTTGGTCCCCCGATCAGCCCCGGCATTTT. Translation gives CAISWSPDQPRHF.